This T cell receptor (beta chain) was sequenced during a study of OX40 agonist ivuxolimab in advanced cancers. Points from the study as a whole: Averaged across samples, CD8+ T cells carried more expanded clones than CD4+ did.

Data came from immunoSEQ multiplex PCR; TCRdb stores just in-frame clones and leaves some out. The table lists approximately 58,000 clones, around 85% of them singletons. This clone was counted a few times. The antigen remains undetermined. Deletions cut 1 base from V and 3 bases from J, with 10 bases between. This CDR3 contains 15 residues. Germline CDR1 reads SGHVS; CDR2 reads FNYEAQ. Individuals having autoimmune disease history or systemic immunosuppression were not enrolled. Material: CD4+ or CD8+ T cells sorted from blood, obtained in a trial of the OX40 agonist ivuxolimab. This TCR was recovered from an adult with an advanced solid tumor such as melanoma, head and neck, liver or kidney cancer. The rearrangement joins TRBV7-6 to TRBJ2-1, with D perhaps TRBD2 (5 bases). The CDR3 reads CASSLGYGGYNEQFF. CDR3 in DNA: TGTGCCAGCAGCTTAGGGTACGGAGGCTACAATGAGCAGTTCTTC.